Each of the 11 T cell receptor beta chains below was sequenced from the same sample in a study of identifying expanded T cells in peripheral blood. Libraries were prepared by immunoSEQ multiplex PCR; TCRdb keeps only in-frame clonotypes and omits some of them. The sample includes roughly 100,000 clones, 85% to 90% seen only once; the top ten take roughly 15%. The sequencing sample was made of blood. All receptors derive from a person between 18 and 75 years old in good health.

This clone was seen repeatedly, ten times or more. The chain recombines TRBV29-1 with TRBJ1-2; TRBD1 matches 11 bases. V lost 3 bases, J lost 6 bases, and 3 bases stayed unmatched. The germline V gene encodes CDR1 SQVTM and CDR2 ANQGSEA. The CDR3 totals 13 residues. In DNA form, the CDR3 reads TGCAGCGTTGAGGGGGGACAGGGGGATGGCTACACCTTC. Its protein is CSVEGGQGDGYTF.

The table lists this clone with a count of one. The chain has TRBV10-1 and TRBJ2-1; no definite D call. The CDR3 extends over 15 amino acids. V lost 0 bases to trimming and J lost 0 bases, with 6 bases between them. Germline values: CDR1 WNHNN, CDR2 SYGVQD (reference sequence). The CDR3 loop is CASSESAYSYNEQFF. The CDR3 nucleotides read TGCGCCAGCAGTGAGTCAGCGTACTCCTACAATGAGCAGTTCTTC.

V usage is TRBV7-9 and J usage is TRBJ1-5; no clear D. The CDR3 is 15 amino acids. Trimming shortened V by 5 bases and J by 2 bases, and 13 bases separated the two germline ends. Germline CDR1 and CDR2: SEHNR and FQNEAQ (reference sequence). CDR3 in DNA: TGTGCCAGCAGCCCCTATGGTCAGGGCAATCAGCCCCAGCATTTT. This codes for CASSPYGQGNQPQHF.

Here the CDR3 DNA reads TGCAGCGTGAATCCACAGGGGCCTGAAGCTTTCTTT. Its protein product is CSVNPQGPEAFF. This sequence joins TRBV29-1 and TRBJ1-1; TRBD1 matches at 7 bases. Trimming removed 6 bases from V and 6 bases from J; junction bases left unmatched: 7. There are 12 residues in the CDR3. In germline, CDR1 is SQVTM, CDR2 ANQGSEA.

This chain uses TRBV30 with TRBJ2-3, with D perhaps TRBD2 (6 bases). Trimming cost V 0 bases and J 4 bases, with 11 bases left between them. Germline V gene sequence: CDR1 GTSNPN, CDR2 SVGIG (reference sequence). The CDR3 is made up of 14 amino acids. CDR3: CAWSVGGAADTQYF. In DNA, the CDR3 is TGTGCCTGGAGTGTAGGCGGGGCGGCAGATACGCAGTATTTT. The complete variable domain, with remaining parts taken from reference TRBV30 and TRBJ2-3, reads SQTIHQWPATLVQPVGSPLSLECTVEGTSNPNLYWYRQAAGRGLQLLFYSVGIGQISSEVPQNLSASRPQDRQFILSSKKLLLSDSGFYLCAWSVGGAADTQYFGPGTRLTVL.

The V and J genes are TRBV5-4 and TRBJ2-7; D perhaps matches TRBD1 (6 bases). The CDR3 covers 16 residues. Trimming left V 0 bases short and J 4 bases short, with 17 bases between. CDR1 is SGHNT, CDR2 YYREEE, per germline (reference sequence). CDR3 in amino acids: CASSLGRGQRPYEQYF. CDR3 nucleotides: TGTGCCAGCAGCTTGGGTAGAGGACAGAGACCTTACGAGCAGTACTTC.

The chain combines TRBV27 with TRBJ1-2; D is ambiguous. This CDR3 has 16 residues. Germline CDR1 reads MNHEY; CDR2 reads SMNVEV (reference sequence). Trimming left V 2 bases short and J 3 bases short, with 16 bases between. CDR3 protein: CASSLTTGLPHYGYTF. Here the CDR3 DNA reads TGTGCCAGCAGTTTAACGACGGGGTTGCCCCACTATGGCTACACCTTC.

The V call is TRBV7-8, the J call TRBJ1-2; a possible D gene is TRBD1 (6 bases). Germline assignment: CDR1 SGHVS and CDR2 FQNEAQ. The length of the CDR3 is 14 residues. The germline V and J ends were trimmed by 3 bases and 4 bases, with 12 bases remaining between them. CDR3 DNA sequence: TGTGCCAGCAGCTTGTCTGGGGGCGTCTATGGCTACACCTTC. Protein sequence: CASSLSGGVYGYTF. Complete variable domain (other parts from reference TRBV7-8 and TRBJ1-2): GAGVSQSPRYKVAKRGQDVALRCDPISGHVSLFWYQQALGQGPEFLTYFQNEAQLDKSGLPSDRFFAERPEGSVSTLKIQRTQQEDSAVYLCASSLSGGVYGYTFGSGTRLTVV.

In the case of this clone: The germline gene is not matched at one end of the junction; a read error may be the cause. The chain carries TRBV10-2 and TRBJ2-7; D ambiguous. CDR1 is WSHSY and CDR2 is SAAADI in the germline V gene. The CDR3 has 11 residues. This CDR3 reads CASSEGTDPLF. The CDR3 DNA reads TGCGCCAGCAGTGAAGGAACAGACCCCCTCTTC.

This chain connects TRBV18 to TRBJ2-2, with 8 nucleotides matching TRBD1. This CDR3 contains 16 residues. The germline gives CDR1 KGHSH, CDR2 LQKENI. V lost 0 bases to trimming and J lost 2 bases; unmatched junction nucleotides: 2. The CDR3 loop is CASSPPGQVNTGELFF. CDR3 nucleotide sequence: TGTGCCAGCTCACCACCGGGACAGGTTAACACCGGGGAGCTGTTTTTT.

This clone was counted once. The chain employs TRBV6-1 and TRBJ1-2, with D unclear. V lost 4 bases, J lost 2 bases, and 5 bases lay in between. Germline-derived CDR1 and CDR2 are MNHNS and SASEGT. The CDR3 spans 12 residues. The CDR3: CASSVRNYGYTF. The CDR3 DNA follows: TGTGCCAGCAGTGTGAGGAACTATGGCTACACCTTC.